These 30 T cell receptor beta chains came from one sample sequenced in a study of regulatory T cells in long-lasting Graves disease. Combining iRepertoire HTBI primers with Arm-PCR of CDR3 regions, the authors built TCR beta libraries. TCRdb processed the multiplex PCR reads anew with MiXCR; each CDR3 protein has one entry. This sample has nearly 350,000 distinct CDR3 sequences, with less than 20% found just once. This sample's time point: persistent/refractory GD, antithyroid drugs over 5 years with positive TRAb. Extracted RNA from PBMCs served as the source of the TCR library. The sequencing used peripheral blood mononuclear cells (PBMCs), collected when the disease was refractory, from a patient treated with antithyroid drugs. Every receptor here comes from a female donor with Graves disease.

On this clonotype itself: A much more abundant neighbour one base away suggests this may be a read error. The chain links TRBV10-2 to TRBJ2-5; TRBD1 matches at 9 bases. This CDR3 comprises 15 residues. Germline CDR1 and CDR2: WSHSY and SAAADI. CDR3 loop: CASRRQGGIGEIQYF. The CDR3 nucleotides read TGCGCCAGCAGGCGACAGGGGGGGATCGGAGAGATCCAGTACTTC.

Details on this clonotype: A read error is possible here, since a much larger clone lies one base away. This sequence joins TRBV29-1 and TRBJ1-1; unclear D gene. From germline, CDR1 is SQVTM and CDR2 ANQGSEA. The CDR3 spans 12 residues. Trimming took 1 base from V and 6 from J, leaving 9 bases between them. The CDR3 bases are TGCAGCGTTGAAGGGGGTGTGGCTGAAGCTTTCTTT. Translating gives CSVEGGVAEAFF.

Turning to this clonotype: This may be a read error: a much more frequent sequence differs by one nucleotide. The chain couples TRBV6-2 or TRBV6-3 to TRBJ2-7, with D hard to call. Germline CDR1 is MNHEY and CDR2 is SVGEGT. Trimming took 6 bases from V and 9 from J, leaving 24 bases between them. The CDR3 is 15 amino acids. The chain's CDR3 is CASSSRYGSPNGQYF. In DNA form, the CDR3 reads TGTGCCAGCAGCTCCCGATACGGATCCCCCAACGGGCAGTACTTC.

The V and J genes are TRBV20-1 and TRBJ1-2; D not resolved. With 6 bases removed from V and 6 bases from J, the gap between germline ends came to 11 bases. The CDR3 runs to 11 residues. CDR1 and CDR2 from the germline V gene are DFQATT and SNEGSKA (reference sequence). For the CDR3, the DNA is TGCAGTGCCCCCGGTTGGGATGGCTACACCTTC. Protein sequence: CSAPGWDGYTF.

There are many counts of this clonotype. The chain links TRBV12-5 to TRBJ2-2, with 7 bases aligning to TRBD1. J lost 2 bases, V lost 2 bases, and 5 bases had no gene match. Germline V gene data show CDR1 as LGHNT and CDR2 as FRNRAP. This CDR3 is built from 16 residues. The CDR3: CASGLTTGANTGELFF. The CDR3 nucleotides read TGTGCTAGTGGTTTGACAACAGGGGCCAACACCGGGGAGCTGTTTTTT.

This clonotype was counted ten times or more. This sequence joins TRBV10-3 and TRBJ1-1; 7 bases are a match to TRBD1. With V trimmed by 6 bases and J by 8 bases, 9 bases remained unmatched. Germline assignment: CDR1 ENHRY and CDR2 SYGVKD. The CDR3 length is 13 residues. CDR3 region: CAISPGQYMEAFF. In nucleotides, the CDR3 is TGTGCCATCAGCCCGGGACAGTATATGGAAGCTTTCTTT.

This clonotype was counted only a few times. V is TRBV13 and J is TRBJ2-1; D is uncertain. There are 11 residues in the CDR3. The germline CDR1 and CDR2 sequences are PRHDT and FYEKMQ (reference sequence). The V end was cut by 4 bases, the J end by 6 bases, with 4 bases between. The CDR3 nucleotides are TGTGCCAGCAGCTACCGCAATGAGCAGTTCTTC. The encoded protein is CASSYRNEQFF.

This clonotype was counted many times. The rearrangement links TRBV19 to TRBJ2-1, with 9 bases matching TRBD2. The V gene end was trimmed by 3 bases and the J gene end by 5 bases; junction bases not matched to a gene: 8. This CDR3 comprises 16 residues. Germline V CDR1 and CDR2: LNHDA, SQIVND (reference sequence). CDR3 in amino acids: CASSILMTSGDNEQFF. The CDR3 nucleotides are TGTGCCAGTAGTATCCTCATGACTAGCGGAGACAATGAGCAGTTCTTC.

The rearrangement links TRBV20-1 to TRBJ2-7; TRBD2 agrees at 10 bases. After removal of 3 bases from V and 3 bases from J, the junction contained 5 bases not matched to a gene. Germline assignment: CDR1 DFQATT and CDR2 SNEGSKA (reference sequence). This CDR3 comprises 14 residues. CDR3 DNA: TGCAGTGCTAGTTTGACTAGCGGGTACTACGAGCAGTACTTC. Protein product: CSASLTSGYYEQYF.

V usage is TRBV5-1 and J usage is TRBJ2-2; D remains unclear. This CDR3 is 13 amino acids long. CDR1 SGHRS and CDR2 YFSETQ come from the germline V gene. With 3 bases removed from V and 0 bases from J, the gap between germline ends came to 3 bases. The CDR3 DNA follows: TGCGCCAGCAGCTCTGCGAACACCGGGGAGCTGTTTTTT. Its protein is CASSSANTGELFF.

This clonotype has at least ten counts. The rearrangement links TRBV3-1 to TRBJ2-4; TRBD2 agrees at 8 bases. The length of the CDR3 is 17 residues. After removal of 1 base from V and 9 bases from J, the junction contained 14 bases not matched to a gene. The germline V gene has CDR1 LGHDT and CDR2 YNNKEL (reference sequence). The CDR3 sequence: CASSQASTSGQRGIQYF. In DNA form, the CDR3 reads TGTGCCAGCAGCCAAGCCTCAACTAGCGGCCAACGGGGCATTCAGTACTTC.

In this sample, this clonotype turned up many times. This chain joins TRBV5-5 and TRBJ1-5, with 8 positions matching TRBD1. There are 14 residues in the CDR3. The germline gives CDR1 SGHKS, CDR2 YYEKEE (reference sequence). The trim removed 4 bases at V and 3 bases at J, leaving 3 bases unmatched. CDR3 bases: TGTGCCAGCAGCATGGACAGGGCCAATCAGCCCCAGCATTTT. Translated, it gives CASSMDRANQPQHF.

The CDR3 reads CASSIAGPNEQFF. CDR3 nucleotide sequence: TGTGCCAGCAGCATAGCGGGGCCCAATGAGCAGTTCTTC. The chain couples TRBV6-2 or TRBV6-3 to TRBJ2-1; 8 bases line up with TRBD2. V lost 6 bases, J lost 6 bases, and 4 bases stayed unmatched. The CDR3 contains 13 residues. Germline CDR1 MNHEY, CDR2 SVGEGT.

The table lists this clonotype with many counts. The DNA of the CDR3 is TGCAGCGTTGATTCCTTGGGCTACACCTTC. Protein product: CSVDSLGYTF. The chain joins TRBV29-1 to TRBJ1-2; D is unresolved. V gave up 3 bases and J gave up 8 bases, with 7 bases separating them. Germline V CDR1 and CDR2: SQVTM, ANQGSEA. The CDR3 extends over 10 amino acids.

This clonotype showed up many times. This CDR3 reads CAWSVEGEQYF. CDR3 nucleotides: TGTGCCTGGAGTGTCGAGGGGGAGCAGTACTTC. The chain joins TRBV30 to TRBJ2-7, with D perhaps given as TRBD1 or TRBD2 (5 bases each). Germline loops: CDR1 GTSNPN, CDR2 SVGIG (reference sequence). The V and J ends lost 0 bases and 7 bases respectively, with 7 bases between them. The CDR3 sequence is 11 residues long. Based on the CDR3 plus reference TRBV30 and TRBJ2-7, the full variable domain is SQTIHQWPATLVQPVGSPLSLECTVEGTSNPNLYWYRQAAGRGLQLLFYSVGIGQISSEVPQNLSASRPQDRQFILSSKKLLLSDSGFYLCAWSVEGEQYFGPGTRLTVT.

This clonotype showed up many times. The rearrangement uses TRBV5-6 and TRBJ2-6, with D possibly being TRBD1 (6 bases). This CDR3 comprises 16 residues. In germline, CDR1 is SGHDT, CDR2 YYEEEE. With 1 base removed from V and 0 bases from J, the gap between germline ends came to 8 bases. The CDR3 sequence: CASSLTGHSGANVLTF. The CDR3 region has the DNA TGTGCCAGCAGCTTGACAGGGCACTCTGGGGCCAACGTCCTGACTTTC.

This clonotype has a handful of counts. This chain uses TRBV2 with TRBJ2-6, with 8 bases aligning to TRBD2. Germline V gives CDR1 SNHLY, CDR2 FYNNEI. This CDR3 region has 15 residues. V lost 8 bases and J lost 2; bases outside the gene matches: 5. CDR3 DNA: TGTGCCAGCGGCCAGCGGGAGACTGGGGCCAACGTCCTGACTTTC. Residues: CASGQRETGANVLTF.

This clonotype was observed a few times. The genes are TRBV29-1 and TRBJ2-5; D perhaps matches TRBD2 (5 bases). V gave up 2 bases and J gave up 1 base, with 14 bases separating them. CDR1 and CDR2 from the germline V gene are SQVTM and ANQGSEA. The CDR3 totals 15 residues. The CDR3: CSVESGLLIQETQYF. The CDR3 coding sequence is TGCAGCGTTGAATCCGGACTTCTAATCCAAGAGACCCAGTACTTC.

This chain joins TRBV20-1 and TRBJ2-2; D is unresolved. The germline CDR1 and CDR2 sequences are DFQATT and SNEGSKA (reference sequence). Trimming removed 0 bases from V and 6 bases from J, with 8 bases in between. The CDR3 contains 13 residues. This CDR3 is CSARDFGPGELFF. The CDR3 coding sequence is TGCAGTGCTAGAGATTTCGGTCCCGGGGAGCTGTTTTTT.

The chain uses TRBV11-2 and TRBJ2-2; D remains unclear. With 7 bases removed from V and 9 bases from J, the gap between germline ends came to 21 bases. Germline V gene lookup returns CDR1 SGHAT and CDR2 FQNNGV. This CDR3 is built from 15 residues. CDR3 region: CASTSPGRLRRELFF. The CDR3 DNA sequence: TGTGCCAGCACCTCCCCTGGACGGCTTCGCCGGGAGCTGTTTTTT. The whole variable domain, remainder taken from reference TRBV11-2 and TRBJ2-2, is EAGVAQSPRYKIIEKRQSVAFWCNPISGHATLYWYQQILGQGPKLLIQFQNNGVVDDSQLPKDRFSAERLKGVDSTLKIQPAKLEDSAVYLCASTSPGRLRRELFFGEGSRLTVL.

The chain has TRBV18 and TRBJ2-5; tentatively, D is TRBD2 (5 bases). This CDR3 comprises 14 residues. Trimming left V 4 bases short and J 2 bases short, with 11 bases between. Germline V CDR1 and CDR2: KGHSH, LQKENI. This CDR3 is CASSRVSGQETQYF. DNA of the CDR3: TGTGCCAGCTCACGGGTTTCGGGGCAAGAGACCCAGTACTTC.

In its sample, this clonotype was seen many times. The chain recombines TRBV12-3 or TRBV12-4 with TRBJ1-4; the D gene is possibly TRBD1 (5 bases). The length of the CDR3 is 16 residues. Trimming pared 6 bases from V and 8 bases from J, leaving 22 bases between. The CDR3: CASSPGTDIFREKLFF. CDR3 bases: TGTGCCAGCAGCCCAGGGACCGATATTTTTCGGGAAAAACTGTTTTTT.

CDR3 protein: CASSWRAGADRPYYGYTF. The CDR3 DNA reads as TGTGCCAGCAGCTGGAGAGCTGGGGCCGACAGGCCATACTATGGCTACACCTTC. The gene calls are TRBV7-9 and TRBJ1-2, with TRBD1 as a possible D gene (6 bases). Germline CDR1 and CDR2: SEHNR and FQNEAQ (reference sequence). V was pared by 4 bases and J by 3 bases, with 24 bases between. CDR3 length: 18 amino acids.

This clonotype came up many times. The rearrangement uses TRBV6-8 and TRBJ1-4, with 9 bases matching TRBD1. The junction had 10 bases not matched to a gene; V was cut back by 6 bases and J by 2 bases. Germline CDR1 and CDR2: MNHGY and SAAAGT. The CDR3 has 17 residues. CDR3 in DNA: TGTGCCAGCAGCAAAAGGGACAGGGAAGAGACTAATGAAAAACTGTTTTTT. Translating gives CASSKRDREETNEKLFF.

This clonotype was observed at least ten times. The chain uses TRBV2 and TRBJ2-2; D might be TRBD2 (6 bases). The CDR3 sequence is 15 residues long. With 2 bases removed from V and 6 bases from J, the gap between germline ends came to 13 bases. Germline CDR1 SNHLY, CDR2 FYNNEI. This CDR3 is CASSEPGALAGELFF. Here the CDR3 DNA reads TGTGCCAGCAGTGAACCGGGAGCCCTCGCCGGGGAGCTGTTTTTT.

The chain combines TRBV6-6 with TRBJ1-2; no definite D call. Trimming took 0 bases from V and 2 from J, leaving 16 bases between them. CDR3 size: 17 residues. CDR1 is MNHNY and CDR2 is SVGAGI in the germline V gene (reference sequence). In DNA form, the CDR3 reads TGTGCCAGCAGTTACTCGCTTTCTCGAACGGGGAACTATGGCTACACCTTC. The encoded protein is CASSYSLSRTGNYGYTF.

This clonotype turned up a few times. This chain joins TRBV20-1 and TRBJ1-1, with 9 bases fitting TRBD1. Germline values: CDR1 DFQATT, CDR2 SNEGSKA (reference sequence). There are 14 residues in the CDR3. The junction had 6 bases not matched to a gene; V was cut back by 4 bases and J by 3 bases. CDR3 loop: CSAIKTGGHTEAFF. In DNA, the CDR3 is TGCAGTGCTATCAAGACAGGGGGACACACTGAAGCTTTCTTT.

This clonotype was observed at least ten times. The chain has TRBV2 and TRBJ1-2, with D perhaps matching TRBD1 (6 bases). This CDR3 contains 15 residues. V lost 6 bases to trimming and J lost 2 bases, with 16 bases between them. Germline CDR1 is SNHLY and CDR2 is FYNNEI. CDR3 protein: CASSSQGGGNYGYTF. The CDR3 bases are TGTGCCAGCAGCTCACAGGGAGGCGGAAACTATGGCTACACCTTC.

CDR3 amino acids: CSVVAEISTDTQYF. CDR3 DNA: TGCAGCGTTGTAGCGGAGATCAGCACAGATACGCAGTATTTT. The V call is TRBV29-1, the J call TRBJ2-3, with a weak D call TRBD2 (6 bases). Germline values: CDR1 SQVTM, CDR2 ANQGSEA. The CDR3 spans 14 residues. V lost 4 bases and J 0 bases, leaving 11 bases between the germline ends.

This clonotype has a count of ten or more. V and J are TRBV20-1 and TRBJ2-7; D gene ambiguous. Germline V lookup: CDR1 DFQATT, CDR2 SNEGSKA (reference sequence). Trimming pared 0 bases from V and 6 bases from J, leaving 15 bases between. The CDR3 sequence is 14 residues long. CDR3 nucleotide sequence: TGCAGTGCTAGAGAAAGGATGAGGTCCGGCGAGCAGTACTTC. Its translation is CSARERMRSGEQYF.